This T cell receptor (beta chain) came from a study of OX40 agonist ivuxolimab in advanced cancers. On the study more broadly: Ivuxolimab, an antibody that agonizes OX40 (CD134), was administered to the patients.

Assay: immunoSEQ multiplex PCR; the TCRdb copy retains only in-frame clones and omits some. The sample holds some 42,000 clones, 80% to 90% seen once. The germline V gene has CDR1 LNHDA and CDR2 SQIVND (reference sequence). This CDR3 spans 14 amino acids. V was pared by 7 bases and J by 6 bases, with 3 bases of the junction left unmatched. Comment on this clone: Antigen specificity is unknown.

Study-wide points: The expanded peripheral T cells' antigen specificity was not determined. CD8+ T cells were the subset that, on average, had more expanded clones than CD4+. At doses 0.1 to 3.0 mg/kg, CD4+ and CD8+ clones expanded.

The clonotype was recovered from an adult with an advanced solid tumor such as melanoma, head and neck, liver or kidney cancer. The sample was CD4+ or CD8+ T cells sorted from blood, taken in a trial of the OX40 agonist ivuxolimab. The rearrangement joins TRBV19 to TRBJ2-2; 12 bases fit TRBD2. The CDR3 region is CASTGTSGSGELFF. The CDR3 nucleotides read TGTGCCAGTACGGGGACTAGCGGGTCCGGGGAGCTGTTTTTT.